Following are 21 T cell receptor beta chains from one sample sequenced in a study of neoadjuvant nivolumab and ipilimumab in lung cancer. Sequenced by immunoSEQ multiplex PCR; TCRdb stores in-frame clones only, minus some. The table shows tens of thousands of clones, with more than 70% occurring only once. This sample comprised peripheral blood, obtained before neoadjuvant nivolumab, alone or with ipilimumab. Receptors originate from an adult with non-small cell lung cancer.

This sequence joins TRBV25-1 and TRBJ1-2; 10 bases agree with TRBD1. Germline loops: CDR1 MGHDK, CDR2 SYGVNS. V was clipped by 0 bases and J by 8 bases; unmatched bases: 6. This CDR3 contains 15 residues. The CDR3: CASSEYGGTGVGYTF. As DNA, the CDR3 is TGTGCCAGCAGTGAATATGGCGGGACAGGGGTAGGCTACACCTTC.

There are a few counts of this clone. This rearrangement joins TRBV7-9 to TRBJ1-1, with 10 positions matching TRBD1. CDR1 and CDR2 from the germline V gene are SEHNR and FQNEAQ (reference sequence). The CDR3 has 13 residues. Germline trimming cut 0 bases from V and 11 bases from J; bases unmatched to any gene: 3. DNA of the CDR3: TGTGCCAGCAGCTTAGCGGGGACAGGGGAGGCTTTCTTT. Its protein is CASSLAGTGEAFF.

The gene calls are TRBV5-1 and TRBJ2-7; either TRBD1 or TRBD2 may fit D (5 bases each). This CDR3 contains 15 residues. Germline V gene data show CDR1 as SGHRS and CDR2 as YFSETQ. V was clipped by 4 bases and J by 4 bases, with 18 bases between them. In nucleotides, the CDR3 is TGCGCCAGCAGCCGGCGGGTGACAGCTGCATACGAGCAGTACTTC. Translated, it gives CASSRRVTAAYEQYF.

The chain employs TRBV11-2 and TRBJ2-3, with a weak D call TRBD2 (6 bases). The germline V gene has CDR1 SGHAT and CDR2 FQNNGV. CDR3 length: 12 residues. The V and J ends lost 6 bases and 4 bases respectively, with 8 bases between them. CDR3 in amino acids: CASRWDSDTQYF. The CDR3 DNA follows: TGTGCCAGCAGGTGGGACTCAGATACGCAGTATTTT. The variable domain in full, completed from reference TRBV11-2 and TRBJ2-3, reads EAGVAQSPRYKIIEKRQSVAFWCNPISGHATLYWYQQILGQGPKLLIQFQNNGVVDDSQLPKDRFSAERLKGVDSTLKIQPAKLEDSAVYLCASRWDSDTQYFGPGTRLTVL.

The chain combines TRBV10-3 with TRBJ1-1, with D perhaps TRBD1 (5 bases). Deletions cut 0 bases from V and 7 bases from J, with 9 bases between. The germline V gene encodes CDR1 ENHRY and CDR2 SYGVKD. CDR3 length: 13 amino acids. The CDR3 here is CAISESGGGEAFF. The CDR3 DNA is TGTGCCATCAGTGAGTCGGGGGGAGGTGAAGCTTTCTTT.

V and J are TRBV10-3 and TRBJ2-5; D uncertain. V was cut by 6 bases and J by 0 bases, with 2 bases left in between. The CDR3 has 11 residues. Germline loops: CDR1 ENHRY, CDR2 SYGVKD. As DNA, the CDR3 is TGTGCCATCAGGGACCAAGAGACCCAGTACTTC. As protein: CAIRDQETQYF.

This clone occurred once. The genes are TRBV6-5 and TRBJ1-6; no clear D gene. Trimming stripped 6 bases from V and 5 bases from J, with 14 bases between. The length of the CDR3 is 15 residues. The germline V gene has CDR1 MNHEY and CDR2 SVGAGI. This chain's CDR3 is CASSRPPPDNSPLHF. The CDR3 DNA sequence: TGTGCCAGCAGCCGGCCCCCCCCGGATAATTCACCCCTCCACTTT.

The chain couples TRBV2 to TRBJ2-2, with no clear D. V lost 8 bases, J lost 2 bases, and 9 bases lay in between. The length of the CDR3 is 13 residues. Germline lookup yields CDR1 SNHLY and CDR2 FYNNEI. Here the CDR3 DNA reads TGTGCCAGCGGTACATACAACACCGGGGAGCTGTTTTTT. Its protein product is CASGTYNTGELFF. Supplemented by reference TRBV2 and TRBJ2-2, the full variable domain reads EPEVTQTPSHQVTQMGQEVILRCVPISNHLYFYWYRQILGQKVEFLVSFYNNEISEKSEIFDDQFSVERPDGSNFTLKIRSTKLEDSAMYFCASGTYNTGELFFGEGSRLTVL.

CDR3 nucleotides: TGTGCCAGCAGTTTAAAGGGCGGTGGTCAGCCCCAGCATTTT. It encodes CASSLKGGGQPQHF. The chain recombines TRBV7-2 with TRBJ1-5; D gene ambiguous. Trimming stripped 6 bases from V and 6 bases from J, with 15 bases between. This CDR3 comprises 14 residues. CDR1 SGHTA and CDR2 FQGNSA come from the germline V gene.

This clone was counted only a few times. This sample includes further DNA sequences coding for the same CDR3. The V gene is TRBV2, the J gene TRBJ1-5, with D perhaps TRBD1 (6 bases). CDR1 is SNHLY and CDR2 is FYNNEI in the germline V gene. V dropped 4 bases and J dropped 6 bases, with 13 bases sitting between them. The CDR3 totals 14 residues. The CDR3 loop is CASSAGEGGQPQHF. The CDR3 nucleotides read TGTGCCAGCAGTGCTGGCGAAGGGGGTCAGCCCCAGCATTTT.

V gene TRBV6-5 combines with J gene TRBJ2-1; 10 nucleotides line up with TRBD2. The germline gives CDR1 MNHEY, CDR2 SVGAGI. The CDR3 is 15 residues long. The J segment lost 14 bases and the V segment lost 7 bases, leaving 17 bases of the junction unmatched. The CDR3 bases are TGTGCCAGCACTCCCCCAGCGGGGGGGGAATTGGGAGAGTTCTTC. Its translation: CASTPPAGGELGEFF.

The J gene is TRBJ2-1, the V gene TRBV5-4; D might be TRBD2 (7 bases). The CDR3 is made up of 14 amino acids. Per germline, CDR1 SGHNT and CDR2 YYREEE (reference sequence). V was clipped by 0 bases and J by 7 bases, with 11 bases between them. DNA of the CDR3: TGTGCCAGCAGCTTGGACGGGGGGCGGAATGAGCAGTTCTTC. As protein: CASSLDGGRNEQFF.

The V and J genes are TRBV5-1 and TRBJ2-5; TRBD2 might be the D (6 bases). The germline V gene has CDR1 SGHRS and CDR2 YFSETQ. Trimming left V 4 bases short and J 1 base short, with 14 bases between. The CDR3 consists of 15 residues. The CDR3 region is CASSPAGGVQETQYF. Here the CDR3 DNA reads TGCGCCAGCAGCCCAGCGGGTGGGGTCCAAGAGACCCAGTACTTC.

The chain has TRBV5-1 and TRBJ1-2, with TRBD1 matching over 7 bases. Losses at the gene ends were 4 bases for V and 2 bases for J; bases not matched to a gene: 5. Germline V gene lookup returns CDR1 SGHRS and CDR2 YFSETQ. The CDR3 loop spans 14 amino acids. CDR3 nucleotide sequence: TGCGCCAGCAGCACTGGGACAGCAAACTATGGCTACACCTTC. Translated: CASSTGTANYGYTF.

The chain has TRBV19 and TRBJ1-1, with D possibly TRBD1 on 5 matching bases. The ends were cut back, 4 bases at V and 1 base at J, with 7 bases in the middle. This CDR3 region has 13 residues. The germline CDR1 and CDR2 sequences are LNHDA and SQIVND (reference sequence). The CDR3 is CASSTGTNTEAFF. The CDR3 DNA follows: TGTGCCAGTAGTACCGGGACGAACACTGAAGCTTTCTTT.

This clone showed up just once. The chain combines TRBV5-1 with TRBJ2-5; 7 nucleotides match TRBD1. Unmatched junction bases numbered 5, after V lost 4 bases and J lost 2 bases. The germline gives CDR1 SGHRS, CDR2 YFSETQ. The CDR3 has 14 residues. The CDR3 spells CASSLGTVQETQYF. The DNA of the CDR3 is TGCGCCAGCAGCCTAGGGACAGTTCAAGAGACCCAGTACTTC.

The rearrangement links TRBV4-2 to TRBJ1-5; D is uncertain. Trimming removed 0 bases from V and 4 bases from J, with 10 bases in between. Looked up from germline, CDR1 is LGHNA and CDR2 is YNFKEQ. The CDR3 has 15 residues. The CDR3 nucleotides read TGTGCCAGCAGCCAAGACAGTCTCTATAATCAGCCCCAGCATTTT. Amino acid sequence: CASSQDSLYNQPQHF.

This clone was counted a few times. In nucleotides, the CDR3 is TGTGCCAGCAGCGTAACAGGGGGCGGAAGCGAGCAGTACTTC. Translation: CASSVTGGGSEQYF. The chain couples TRBV14 to TRBJ2-7; 9 bases map to TRBD1. The CDR3 is 14 residues long. V was pared by 5 bases and J by 6 bases, with 8 bases of the junction left unmatched. Germline CDR1 SGHDN, CDR2 FVKESK. The variable domain in full, with the rest retrieved from reference TRBV14 and TRBJ2-7, is EAGVTQFPSHSVIEKGQTVTLRCDPISGHDNLYWYRRVMGKEIKFLLHFVKESKQDESGMPNNRFLAERTGGTYSTLKVQPAELEDSGVYFCASSVTGGGSEQYFGPGTRLTVT.

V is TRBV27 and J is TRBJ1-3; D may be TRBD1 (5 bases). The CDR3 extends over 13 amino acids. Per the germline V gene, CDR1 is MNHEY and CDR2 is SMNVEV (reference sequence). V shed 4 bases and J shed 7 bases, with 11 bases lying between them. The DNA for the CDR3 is TGTGCCAGCAGTTCAGGGACGCGTAACACCATATATTTT. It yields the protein CASSSGTRNTIYF.

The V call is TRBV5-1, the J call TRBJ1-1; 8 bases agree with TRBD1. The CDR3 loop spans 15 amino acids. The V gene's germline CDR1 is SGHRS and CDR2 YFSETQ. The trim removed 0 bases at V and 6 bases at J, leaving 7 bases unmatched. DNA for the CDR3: TGCGCCAGCAGCTTGGAGTCAGGGGGCATGGCTGAAGCTTTCTTT. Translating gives CASSLESGGMAEAFF.

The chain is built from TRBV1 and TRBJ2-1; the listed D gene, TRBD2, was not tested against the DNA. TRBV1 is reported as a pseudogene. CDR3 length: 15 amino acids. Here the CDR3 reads CTSRPCRESYNEQFF. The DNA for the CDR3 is TGCACCAGCAGACCCTGCCGGGAGTCCTACAATGAGCAGTTCTTC.